The entry below describes one T cell receptor (beta chain). What this receptor recognizes is not known. There are no base qualities to consult, and no much larger clone falls within one base. Taken from cysteine to phenylalanine, the CDR3 has 11 residues. Just CDR3 DNA is preserved here, 33 bases in frame from base 1. Via the germline V gene, CDR1 is SGDLS and CDR2 YYNGEE. V and J are truncated by 4 bases and 5 bases respectively, leaving an intervening sequence of 6 bases. This entry comes from a study of cytomegalovirus exposure and HLA in healthy donors (dated by TCRdb to the late 2010s). With regard to the full study: An earlier analysis of several hundred of the donors reported over 250 Gb of sequence data and 95 million to 140 million unique TCR beta sequences obtained from about 179 million T cells. On average, around 200,000 unique TCR beta nucleotide sequences were sequenced per donor among about 400 genotyped donors of the cohort, with roughly a sixth of those sequences being non-productive. The study combined high-throughput TCR immunosequencing, statistical association of individual TCRs with disease status, and machine learning to predict cytomegalovirus infection status. An earlier analysis of 587 of the donors used high-throughput TCR beta sequencing to judge whether each TCR beta V gene segment behaved as functional or pseudogenic. A later analysis re-analyzed previously published TCR beta repertoires from 660 or so donors and added high-resolution HLA genotyping to study TCR occurrence patterns. The study profiled the T cell repertoires of under 850 subjects by immunosequencing and related them to cytomegalovirus serostatus. The study was designed to test whether signatures of past pathogen exposure could be identified by cataloging public T cell receptors. Around 300 gigabases of sequencing data and roughly 90 million unique TCR sequences were included in an early release covering about 600 HLA-typed donors. HLA typing included class I and class II loci at four-digit resolution. Of the 350 to 450 genotyped donors, 70% to 90% were placed in the genetic ancestry cluster associated with self-reported Caucasian donors. Every discovery cohort repertoire had been produced on one sequencing platform. Rather than using new phenotypic data, the later analysis identified candidate immune exposures from TCR beta sequences and from how often those sequences occurred across donors. Alongside the repertoire data, information on donor age, sex, ethnicity and CMV serostatus was compiled. Genome-wide SNP genotypes for about 65% of the 666 donors were used in a later genetic analysis, which treated that subset as a discovery cohort. Besides the first cohort of approximately 670 subjects, a separate validation cohort made up of 90 to 150 different subjects was used. Typing coverage differed by locus: A, B, C, DRB1 and DQB1 were typed in roughly 620-630 donors, DQA1 in 500 to 550, DPA1 in some 600, and DPB1 in around 440. Four to six DR-DQ haplotypes were handled as single units for association and clustering, since linkage in the cohort was strong. General findings and caveats noted by the study authors: The authors suggested that the approach could potentially be extended to other disease states and immunological phenotypes. In this cohort, only TCR beta chains were sequenced, and detectable features were limited by the absence of alpha or paired-chain data. In the study, some 180 TCR beta chains were listed as associated with cytomegalovirus. According to a later analysis, parvovirus B19, influenza, CMV and Epstein-Barr virus appeared linked to several top co-occurrence clusters. Because counts were too low, approximately 15 rarely observed V segments, including chromosome 9 orphons, were excluded from the earlier analysis of around 640 of the donors. Most TCR sequences were seen in very few donors, while some public TCRs were found in many individuals. A later analysis associated 17,000 or so TCR beta sequences with specific HLA alleles at a false discovery rate of 0.05. Compared with the approximately 600-donor mean, donors in an Asian-associated ancestry cluster had fewer N-insertions in productive TCRs, according to a later genetic analysis. A further reported finding was that TCR beta sequences accurately predicted the HLA-A and HLA-B alleles for most subjects in the first cohort. Because HLA typing was missing for some donors at each locus, association tests included only the typed subset. Some IMGT-functional V segments, including TRBV6-2 and TRBV6-3, could not be distinguished by the 87-base-pair reads and were therefore excluded. According to a later analysis, most CMV-associated TCR beta chains appeared to be HLA-restricted, and the HLA associations seemed to be driven largely by CMV exposure. Three of the identified cytomegalovirus-associated TCR beta chains were confirmed in vitro to be specific for cytomegalovirus antigens. Immune exposure information for the cohort was limited to CMV serostatus. The presence/absence analyses assumed that sequencing depth was roughly uniform across donors, and that assumption may not be true. A later analysis found that TCR association rates varied across HLA loci, with DRB1 alleles showing the most associated TCRs and HLA-C alleles the fewest. In both the original and validation cohorts, the classifier was reported to diagnose cytomegalovirus status with high specificity and sensitivity. In a later analysis, HLA-associated TCR beta chains were found to be more clonally expanded and to have lower generation probabilities than equally common non-associated chains. In a later genetic analysis, a missense DCLRE1C variant was associated with V-gene and J-gene trimming of TCR beta chains, and the association was replicated in an independent cohort. When HLA alleles, especially DR and DQ, strongly co-occurred, TCR associations were difficult to assign to individual alleles. A group of highly shared sequence variants was considered likely to be a technical artifact of the sequencing pipeline. Broadly in line with IMGT annotations, most TCR beta V segments showed up in productive rearrangements about 87% or about 30% of the time in an earlier analysis of 450 to 750 of the donors. Correlated functional status among segregating V segments might be attributable to linkage disequilibrium, but an unknown experimental factor could not be ruled out.

Libraries came from the immunoSEQ multiplex PCR assay. For the multiplex PCR, a mixture combining 60 forward primers for TCR Vbeta segments and 13 reverse primers for TCR Jbeta segments was used. A multiplex PCR assay on genomic DNA amplified the CDR3 region of rearranged TCR beta genes. Amplified TCR beta libraries were sequenced as 87-base-pair reads on the Illumina HiSeq System. Per the original workflow: A later analysis tallied 75 million to 85 million unique TCR beta chains across the 550 to 850 repertoires, and around 9.9 million of those chains were shared by two or more donors. A nearest-neighbor algorithm error-corrected the raw reads and collapsed the reads into unique sequences, merging closely related sequences to remove PCR and sequencing errors. V, D and J gene segments were assigned by aligning CDR3 sequences to IMGT reference sequences. Each retained sequence needed at least a six-nucleotide match to both a V gene segment and a J gene segment. A rearrangement counted as productive if the CDR3 had no stop codons and remained in frame with V and J, and every other rearrangement counted as non-productive. Following IMGT convention, CDR3 was defined as the stretch from the second conserved V-encoded cysteine up to the conserved J-encoded phenylalanine. The earlier analysis of about 530 of the donors excluded any sequence lacking an unambiguous match to a single V gene segment. In an earlier analysis of a few hundred of the donors, V segments were called functional above 56.7% productive rearrangements and were called segregating when the between-donor standard deviation exceeded 5%. A statistical classification framework was developed to diagnose cytomegalovirus status using the catalog of TCR beta chain sequences. A later analysis assigned V and J genes by comparing TCR nucleotide sequences with IMGT/GENE-DB human TR gene sequences. In a later analysis, CDR3 sequences and most-parsimonious VDJ recombination scenarios were assigned using the TCRdist pipeline. In a later analysis, each TCR beta chain was defined by its CDR3 amino acid sequence together with its V-gene family, and reads without a unique V-gene family were excluded. In a later analysis, some 600 highly shared, low-generation-probability nucleotide sequences were removed to address suspected cross-contamination and a sequencing artifact. In a later analysis, a clonal expansion index was calculated for each public chain from normalized within-repertoire ranks of inferred template counts. In a later analysis, generation probabilities were computed with a VDJ recombination model fitted to out-of-frame rearrangements, and the resulting probabilities were checked against IGoR. In a later analysis, TCR-TCR, TCR-HLA and TCR-CMV co-occurrence was scored with hypergeometric tests, and a repertoire-size bias correction was applied to TCR pairs. To estimate false discovery rates, a later analysis permuted the HLA or CMV assignments 20 times. In a later analysis, co-occurring TCRs were grouped with DBSCAN, and TCRdist sequence similarity was added when clustering was performed within HLA-allele-positive subsets. Co-occurrence clustering excluded repertoires with fewer than 30,000 or more than 120,000 public chains, plus five with anomalous nucleotide sharing. This immuneACCESS table, as held by TCRdb, lists in-frame sequences with V and J called but not all clones. Of the missing ones, under half trace to an unresolved V gene in checked studies; the others have no known cause. V and J calls and clone size are copied from that table; D and trimming were computed from the DNA. This sample lists some 100,000 clones; 75% to 85% were detected once. 3% to 4% of the sample is in the top ten clones.

The cohort was made up of 500 to 800 healthy bone marrow donors. At the time of sampling, every cohort member was nominally healthy, though immune exposures that went unrecorded were likely present. The donor tested CMV seropositive and was one of the 289 seropositive cohort members. A peripheral blood sample was collected from each donor, and TCR beta sequencing was performed on peripheral blood mononuclear cells. The Qiagen DNeasy Blood Extraction Kit was used to extract genomic DNA from the blood cell samples. The sequence links TRBV9 to TRBJ1-2; no D segment can be confidently identified. The source of this sequence is a male donor in good health and CMV-seropositive. Material for sequencing was PBMCs. The sequenced DNA is TGTGCCAGCAGCAGTACATATGGCTACACCTTC. The translation is CASSSTYGYTF.